The clone carrying this T cell receptor (beta chain) is categorized as medium-sized. The sample is drawn from a study of T-cell reconstitution after alpha-beta-depleted transplantation in children. Preparation of the TCRbeta library involved a method that used unique molecular identifiers. TCRdb independently ran MiXCR on the PCR reads; one entry per CDR3 protein. The sample lists fewer than 85,000 distinct CDR3 sequences; around 14% were seen once. The CDR3 runs 14 residues. The germline CDR1 and CDR2 sequences are SQVTM and ANQGSEA. V was shortened by 8 bases and J by 2 bases, with 19 bases between the two germline ends.

V gene TRBV29-1 combines with J gene TRBJ2-7, with D perhaps TRBD1 or TRBD2 (5 bases each). The clonotype was recovered from a male patient aged 2-15 years who had a stem cell transplant for acute lymphoblastic leukemia, so the T cells may come from the graft donor. Material: PBMCs, mostly from graft donor cells, obtained 180 days after TCRalphabeta/CD19-depleted stem cell transplant. The CDR3 bases are TGCAGCCCAGATTCCGGGACGGAGGCCTACGAGCAGTACTTC. Translated, it gives CSPDSGTEAYEQYF.